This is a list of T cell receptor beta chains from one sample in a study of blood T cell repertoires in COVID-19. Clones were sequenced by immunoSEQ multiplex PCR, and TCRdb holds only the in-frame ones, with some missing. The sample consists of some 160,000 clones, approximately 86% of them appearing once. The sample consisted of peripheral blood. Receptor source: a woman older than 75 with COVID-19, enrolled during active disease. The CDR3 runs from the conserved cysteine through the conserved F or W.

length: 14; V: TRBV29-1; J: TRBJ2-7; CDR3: CSVEGGDRGFEQYF
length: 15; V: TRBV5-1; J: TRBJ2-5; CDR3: CASSYYRSTQETQYF
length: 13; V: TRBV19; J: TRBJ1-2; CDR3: CASSIVGGYGYTF
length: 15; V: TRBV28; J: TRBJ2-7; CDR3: CASSLGGQGAYEQYF
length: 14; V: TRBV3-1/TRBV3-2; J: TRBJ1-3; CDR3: CASSEAQRGNTIYF
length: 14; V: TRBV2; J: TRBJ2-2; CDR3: CASRLGGVPGELFF
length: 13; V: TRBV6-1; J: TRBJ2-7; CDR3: CASSETDWYEQYF
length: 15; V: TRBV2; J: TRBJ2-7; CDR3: CASSEEGVRGYEQYF
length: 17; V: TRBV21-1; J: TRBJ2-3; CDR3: CASSKGQRGGPIDTQYF
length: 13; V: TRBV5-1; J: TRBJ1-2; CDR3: CASSFSGTEGYTF
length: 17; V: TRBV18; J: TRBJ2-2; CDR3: CASSPPRLAGVVGELFF
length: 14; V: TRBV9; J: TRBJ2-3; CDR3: CASSGHRDTDTQYF
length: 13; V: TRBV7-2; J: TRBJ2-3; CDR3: CASSRGRTDTQYF
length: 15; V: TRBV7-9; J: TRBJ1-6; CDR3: CASSLQNPGTSPLHF
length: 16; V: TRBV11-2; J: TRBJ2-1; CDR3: CASSLEGLAAYNEQFF
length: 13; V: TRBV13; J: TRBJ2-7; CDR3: CASKGTGDYEQYF
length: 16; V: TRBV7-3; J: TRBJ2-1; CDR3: CASSLRGISSYNEQFF
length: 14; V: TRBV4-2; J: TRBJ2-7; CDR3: CASSQDGSSYEQYF
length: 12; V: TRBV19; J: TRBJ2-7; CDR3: CASQGQGREQYF
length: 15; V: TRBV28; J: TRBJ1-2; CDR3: CASSSTGTGLYGYTF
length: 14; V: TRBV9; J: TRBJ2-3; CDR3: CASSVDPDGNTQYF
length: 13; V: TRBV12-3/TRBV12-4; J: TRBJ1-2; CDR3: CASSLGDSYGYTF
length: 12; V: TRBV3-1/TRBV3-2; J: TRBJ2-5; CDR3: CASSRRGETQYF
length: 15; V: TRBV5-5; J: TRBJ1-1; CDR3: CASSWGGRANTEAFF
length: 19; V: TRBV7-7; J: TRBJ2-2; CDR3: CASSLETGQGRSKAGELFF
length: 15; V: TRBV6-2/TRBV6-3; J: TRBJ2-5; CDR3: CASSYRGRGSGDQYF
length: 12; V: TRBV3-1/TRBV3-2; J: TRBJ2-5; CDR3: CAYGAAKETQYF
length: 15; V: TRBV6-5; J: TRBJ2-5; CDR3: CASSSPRGRQETQYF